This entry lists 28 T cell receptor beta chains sequenced from one sample in a study of control samples from healthy donors and cancer patients. The data were produced by immunoSEQ multiplex PCR, yet TCRdb's version contains in-frame clones alone and is incomplete. The sample has tens of thousands of clones; around 89% are singletons. Sequencing used blood. These receptor sequences come from a woman between 70 and 85 years old in good health.

The gene calls are TRBV3-1 (or the pseudogene TRBV3-2) and TRBJ2-1; 7 nucleotides agree with TRBD1. There are 13 residues in the CDR3. The germline V gene has CDR1 LGHDT and CDR2 YNNKEL (reference sequence). V was pared by 4 bases and J by 5 bases, with 2 bases of the junction left unmatched. CDR3 nucleotide sequence: TGTGCCAGCAGCCGGACAGGAGACAATGAGCAGTTCTTC. It codes for CASSRTGDNEQFF.

About this clone: The identical CDR3 is also encoded by other nucleotide sequences in the sample. The chain is built from TRBV6-5 and TRBJ1-3; no definite D call. The CDR3 contains 13 residues. Germline V gives CDR1 MNHEY, CDR2 SVGAGI. V was trimmed by 8 bases and J by 1 base, leaving 9 bases between them. The CDR3 loop reads CASSGRSGNTIYF. For the CDR3, the DNA is TGTGCCAGCTCCGGACGGTCTGGAAACACCATATATTTT.

The chain has TRBV9 and TRBJ1-2, with D unclear. V was trimmed by 0 bases and J by 6 bases, leaving 9 bases between them. The CDR3 extends over 13 amino acids. Germline V gives CDR1 SGDLS, CDR2 YYNGEE. CDR3 loop: CASSVGVGDGYTF. DNA of the CDR3: TGTGCCAGCAGCGTAGGGGTTGGAGATGGCTACACCTTC.

The chain combines TRBV30 with TRBJ1-1; D unresolved. The CDR3 spans 15 residues. V was cut by 2 bases and J by 1 base, with 14 bases left in between. CDR1 is GTSNPN and CDR2 is SVGIG in the germline V gene (reference sequence). Written as DNA, the CDR3 is TGTGCCTGGAGTCCCCTCAGAGTGGGGAACACTGAAGCTTTCTTT. Translated: CAWSPLRVGNTEAFF.

In its sample, this clone was seen a few times. The genes are TRBV30 and TRBJ1-6; D is possibly TRBD1 (5 bases). The CDR3 extends over 12 amino acids. From germline, CDR1 is GTSNPN and CDR2 SVGIG (reference sequence). The V end was cut by 5 bases, the J end by 7 bases, with 9 bases between. CDR3 sequence (DNA): TGTGCCTGGGGGGACGGCAATTCACCCCTCCACTTT. Translation: CAWGDGNSPLHF.

The chain recombines TRBV10-3 with TRBJ2-7; possibly TRBD2 for D (5 bases). CDR3 length equals 15 residues. Between the trimmed V and J ends, which lost 5 bases and 1 base, there was a span of 15 bases. Germline V gene sequence: CDR1 ENHRY, CDR2 SYGVKD. This CDR3 reads CAISTSSAGSYEQYF. In DNA form, the CDR3 reads TGTGCCATCAGTACATCAAGCGCGGGTTCCTACGAGCAGTACTTC.

The genes are TRBV7-9 and TRBJ1-1; D is perhaps TRBD1 (5 bases). V gave up 5 bases and J gave up 0 bases, with 7 bases separating them. The CDR3 runs 13 residues. Germline V gives CDR1 SEHNR, CDR2 FQNEAQ (reference sequence). The CDR3 loop reads CASSTTVNTEAFF. The CDR3 nucleotides are TGTGCCAGCAGCACGACAGTGAACACTGAAGCTTTCTTT.

This clone has just a few counts. This chain joins TRBV3-1 (or the pseudogene TRBV3-2) and TRBJ1-4, with D tentatively TRBD1 (6 bases). There are 16 residues in the CDR3. In germline, CDR1 is LGHDT, CDR2 YNNKEL (reference sequence). Trimming left V 0 bases short and J 7 bases short, with 15 bases between. CDR3 amino acids: CASSQDGGAGVEKLFF. The DNA for the CDR3 is TGTGCCAGCAGCCAAGATGGGGGGGCAGGGGTTGAAAAACTGTTTTTT.

The chain links TRBV5-1 to TRBJ2-5; TRBD2 agrees at 7 bases. Germline V gene sequence: CDR1 SGHRS, CDR2 YFSETQ. The junction had 8 bases not matched to a gene; V was cut back by 2 bases and J by 4 bases. The CDR3 totals 15 residues. This CDR3 is CASSFSAPSGETQYF. CDR3 nucleotides: TGCGCCAGCAGCTTTTCGGCTCCTAGCGGAGAGACCCAGTACTTC.

The rearrangement joins TRBV3-1 (or the pseudogene TRBV3-2) to TRBJ1-1; D gene unclear. There are 13 residues in the CDR3. CDR1 is LGHDT, CDR2 YNNKEL, per germline (reference sequence). V lost 4 bases to trimming and J lost 6 bases, with 12 bases between them. The CDR3 protein is CASSPLKWSEAFF. As DNA, the CDR3 is TGTGCCAGCAGCCCCCTCAAGTGGTCTGAAGCTTTCTTT.

This clone came up a few times. V and J are TRBV6-5 and TRBJ2-2; 9 bases match TRBD2. The germline gives CDR1 MNHEY, CDR2 SVGAGI. The CDR3 is 15 amino acids. The ends lost 6 bases at V and 1 base at J; junction bases unmatched: 3. Here the CDR3 DNA reads TGTGCCAGCAGGAGAGCGGGGGGGAACACCGGGGAGCTGTTTTTT. This gives the protein CASRRAGGNTGELFF.

This clone came up once. This chain connects TRBV3-1 (or the pseudogene TRBV3-2) to TRBJ2-5; D is uncertain. Trimming removed 3 bases at V and 1 base at J, with 12 bases between. Germline CDR1 and CDR2: LGHDT and YNNKEL (reference sequence). CDR3 size: 15 residues. The CDR3 loop is CASSQIINFQETQYF. Written as DNA, the CDR3 is TGTGCCAGCAGCCAGATCATCAACTTCCAAGAGACCCAGTACTTC.

The rearrangement joins TRBV7-9 to TRBJ2-3, with 10 bases identical to TRBD2. V lost 2 bases and J lost 5; bases outside the gene matches: 7. Germline values: CDR1 SEHNR, CDR2 FQNEAQ (reference sequence). The CDR3 length is 16 residues. The CDR3 reads CASSLRSGGAVDTQYF. In DNA form, the CDR3 reads TGTGCCAGCAGCTTAAGGAGCGGGGGGGCGGTAGATACGCAGTATTTT.

The V gene is TRBV27, the J gene TRBJ1-3; D call uncertain. The CDR3 runs 15 residues. From germline, CDR1 is MNHEY and CDR2 SMNVEV (reference sequence). Trimming cost V 8 bases and J 2 bases, with 16 bases left between them. CDR3 amino acids: CASSPAAGTGNTIYF. The CDR3 coding sequence is TGTGCCAGCTCCCCGGCGGCCGGCACTGGAAACACCATATATTTT.

The chain links TRBV2 to TRBJ2-2; D ambiguous. Germline V gene data show CDR1 as SNHLY and CDR2 as FYNNEI. This CDR3 contains 13 residues. V lost 4 bases, J lost 0 bases, and 3 bases lay in between. The CDR3 loop reads CASSATNTGELFF. DNA for the CDR3: TGTGCCAGCAGTGCCACGAACACCGGGGAGCTGTTTTTT.

The chain carries TRBV6-6 and TRBJ1-4, with 7 bases fitting TRBD1. The CDR3 extends over 15 amino acids. CDR1 is MNHNY and CDR2 is SVGAGI in the germline V gene (reference sequence). The trim removed 4 bases at V and 3 bases at J, leaving 5 bases unmatched. CDR3 amino acids: CASSFEGAANEKLFF. CDR3 DNA: TGTGCCAGCAGTTTCGAGGGGGCGGCTAATGAAAAACTGTTTTTT.

The chain carries TRBV2 and TRBJ1-2; D is unresolved. CDR1 is SNHLY and CDR2 is FYNNEI in the germline V gene. The length of the CDR3 is 13 residues. The germline V and J ends were trimmed by 1 base and 6 bases, with 9 bases remaining between them. The CDR3 reads CASSEGVGDGYTF. The CDR3 region has the DNA TGTGCCAGCAGTGAAGGGGTGGGCGATGGCTACACCTTC.

The chain links TRBV11-3 to TRBJ2-2; no reliable D call. Germline assignment: CDR1 SGHNT and CDR2 YENEEA. V was pared by 7 bases and J by 3 bases, with 6 bases between. The CDR3 covers 12 residues. Here the CDR3 reads CASKGYTGELFF. CDR3 DNA: TGTGCCAGCAAGGGTTACACCGGGGAGCTGTTTTTT.

The chain links TRBV7-8 to TRBJ1-3, with 9 nucleotides matching TRBD1. CDR3 length equals 15 residues. Germline CDR1 is SGHVS and CDR2 is FQNEAQ. Unmatched junction bases numbered 6, after V lost 5 bases and J lost 4 bases. CDR3 coding DNA: TGTGCCAGCAGCCGTGAACAGGGGGCAGGAAACACCATATATTTT. Amino acids: CASSREQGAGNTIYF.

The V call is TRBV5-4, the J call TRBJ2-5; 12 positions agree with TRBD1. This CDR3 comprises 17 residues. The J segment lost 5 bases and the V segment lost 3 bases, leaving 11 bases of the junction unmatched. The germline V gene encodes CDR1 SGHNT and CDR2 YYREEE (reference sequence). Here the CDR3 DNA reads TGTGCCAGCAGCTCGGATGGGACAGGGGGCGCGTGGGAGACCCAGTACTTC. This encodes CASSSDGTGGAWETQYF.

V gene TRBV11-2 combines with J gene TRBJ2-5; 9 positions match TRBD1. The germline V gene has CDR1 SGHAT and CDR2 FQNNGV. The CDR3 totals 15 residues. J was trimmed by 5 bases and V by 4 bases; bases with no gene match: 8. The CDR3 loop reads CASSWTTGGSETQYF. DNA of the CDR3: TGTGCCAGCAGCTGGACTACAGGGGGCAGTGAGACCCAGTACTTC.

This CDR3 is CASSIDGRTPNEKLFF. The CDR3, as DNA: TGTGCCAGTAGTATCGATGGGCGGACCCCCAATGAAAAACTGTTTTTT. The chain links TRBV19 to TRBJ1-4; D is undetermined. V shed 3 bases and J shed 5 bases, with 16 bases lying between them. The CDR3 contains 16 residues. Germline loops: CDR1 LNHDA, CDR2 SQIVND (reference sequence).

The V and J genes are TRBV18 and TRBJ1-1; perhaps TRBD1 as D (6 bases). Deletions cut 6 bases from V and 2 bases from J, with 10 bases between. Germline-derived CDR1 and CDR2 are KGHSH and LQKENI. The CDR3 spans 13 residues. The CDR3 nucleotides read TGTGCCAGCTCGGAGGGGGGTAACACTGAAGCTTTCTTT. Translation gives CASSEGGNTEAFF.

The chain has TRBV5-5 and TRBJ1-1; weak D call: TRBD1 (5 bases). The germline V and J ends were trimmed by 4 bases and 10 bases, with 17 bases remaining between them. CDR3 length: 13 amino acids. CDR1 SGHKS and CDR2 YYEKEE come from the germline V gene (reference sequence). CDR3 bases: TGTGCCAGCAGCCCCCTGGGGGTAATTGGAGCTTTCTTT. Amino acids: CASSPLGVIGAFF.

This chain uses TRBV9 with TRBJ2-7; 7 nucleotides line up with TRBD1. The J segment lost 4 bases and the V segment lost 1 base, leaving 5 bases of the junction unmatched. Germline V gene sequence: CDR1 SGDLS, CDR2 YYNGEE. The length of the CDR3 is 14 residues. The CDR3 loop reads CASSVTDRAYEQYF. DNA of the CDR3: TGTGCCAGCAGCGTAACCGACAGGGCGTACGAGCAGTACTTC.

This chain links TRBV6-6 with TRBJ1-5; D is undetermined. Germline V gives CDR1 MNHNY, CDR2 SVGAGI (reference sequence). V gave up 5 bases and J gave up 2 bases, with 19 bases separating them. The CDR3 is 17 residues long. In DNA, the CDR3 is TGTGCCAGCAGTCCCCCGATAGGGTGGGTTCGCAATCAGCCCCAGCATTTT. This gives the protein CASSPPIGWVRNQPQHF.

The chain employs TRBV24-1 and TRBJ2-1; TRBD1 agrees at 8 bases. The germline gives CDR1 KGHDR, CDR2 SFDVKD. The CDR3 length is 15 residues. The V and J ends lost 5 bases and 7 bases, in that order; junction bases with no gene match: 9. CDR3 sequence: CATSGRGRFLNEQFF. In DNA, the CDR3 is TGTGCCACCAGTGGCAGGGGGCGGTTTTTGAATGAGCAGTTCTTC.

V and J are TRBV2 and TRBJ1-3; D gene ambiguous. Deletions cut 4 bases from V and 0 bases from J, with 10 bases between. Per the germline V gene, CDR1 is SNHLY and CDR2 is FYNNEI. The CDR3 runs 15 residues. CDR3 DNA sequence: TGTGCCAGCAGTGGGGTTTCCGGCTCTGGAAACACCATATATTTT. This translates into CASSGVSGSGNTIYF.